This record concerns one T cell receptor beta chain sequence. The clone's antigen remains unknown. No base qualities exist here, and no much larger clone lies one base off it. The sample is drawn from a study of OX40 agonist ivuxolimab in advanced cancers. With regard to the full study: Ivuxolimab, which targeted the costimulatory receptor OX40 (CD134), was an agonistic, fully human IgG2 monoclonal antibody. Among the approximately 50 dose-escalation patients, about 19 had hepatocellular carcinoma, some 15 melanoma, 9 renal cell carcinoma and 9 head and neck cancer. Patients were allowed to have had prior anti-PD-1, anti-PD-L1 or anti-CTLA-4 therapy, and about 40% of the dose-escalation patients had been treated with checkpoint inhibitors. The paper reports the monotherapy dose-escalation portion (N ≈ 50 patients) of the phase I ivuxolimab trial. Intravenous ivuxolimab was administered to patients every 2 weeks at six dose levels: 0.01, 0.1, 0.3, 1.5, 3 and 10 mg/kg. Peripheral TCRbeta sequencing aimed to test whether ivuxolimab altered TCR sequence diversity and caused clonal T-cell expansion. Three dose-escalation patients achieved partial responses, one with hepatocellular carcinoma and two with cutaneous melanoma. In the dose-escalation cohort, approximately 82% of patients were male, and the mean age was roughly 60 years with a range of roughly 20 to 80.

Patients with autoimmune disease history or receiving systemic immunosuppression were excluded from the trial. In every dose cohort, peripheral blood was drawn for TCR sequencing at baseline, cycle 4 day 1, and cycle 7 day 1. The samples were taken from a phase I, first-in-human, multicenter, open-label dose-escalation trial of ivuxolimab. Adults with locally advanced or metastatic head and neck squamous cell, hepatocellular, melanoma or renal cell carcinoma were enrolled in the trial. Before TCR sequencing, CD4+ and CD8+ T cells were separately sorted from peripheral blood. Points the paper makes about the study in general: On average, CD8+ T cells showed more expanded clones than CD4+ T cells after ivuxolimab. Partial responders in the 0.1-3.0 mg/kg groups had among the lowest normalized peripheral clonal expansion, especially among CD8+ T cells. The antigen specificity of the clonally expanded peripheral T cells was not determined. At doses of 0.1 to 3.0 mg/kg, clonal expansion of both CD4+ and CD8+ T cells in blood was seen between baseline and week 6. Low levels of normalized T-cell clonal expansion were also seen in some nonresponding patients.

Genomic DNA was isolated from the sorted cells so that the TCRbeta CDR3 region could be sequenced. The immunoSEQ Assay was used for sequencing of TCRbeta CDR3 regions. As stored in TCRdb, this immuneACCESS dataset retains in-frame rearrangements with V and J assigned. A fraction of the clones does not appear; measured against another copy, unresolved V genes explain less than half of the discrepancy, and the remainder lacks a known reason. The sample table records about 56,000 clones; 82% of these occur just once. Roughly 3.7% of the sample rests with the top ten. Sequenced here: CD4+ or CD8+ T cells sorted from blood, sampled in a trial of the OX40 agonist ivuxolimab. The sequence derives from an adult with an advanced solid tumor such as melanoma, head and neck, liver or kidney cancer.

The sequenced DNA is TGTGCCAGCAGCGTAGGGGGCCTAGCGGGAGGGCCTGTCTACAATGAGCAGTTCTTC. The translation is CASSVGGLAGGPVYNEQFF. The chain uses TRBV9 and TRBJ2-1; 12 bases in between match TRBD2. From the cysteine up to the phenylalanine, the CDR3 has a length of 19 residues. The only DNA kept is the CDR3, 57 bases in frame from the first base. For CDR1 and CDR2, the germline V gene lists SGDLS and YYNGEE. At the junction V is shortened by 0 bases and J by 3 bases; bases outside the gene matches: 10.